This is a list of T cell receptor beta chains from one sample in a study of cytomegalovirus exposure and HLA in healthy donors. Profiled with immunoSEQ multiplex PCR; TCRdb holds only in-frame clones, not every one. The table lists about 82,000 clones, around 74% of them singletons. Sequencing was carried out using PBMCs. Receptors were obtained from a woman in her 50s in good health and CMV-seropositive. CDR3s include the opening cysteine and the closing phenylalanine or tryptophan. Each record gives: V gene, clone size, J gene, D gene, CDR3 DNA, CDR3 protein. The D gene is left open where the match is weak. Clone sizes are given selectively: once, few, many, or a class where the clone is expanded.

V gene: TRBV19
clone size: few
J gene: TRBJ1-5
D gene: .
CDR3 DNA: TGTGCCAGTACCAAAAAGAGGGTCGCGGGTCAGCCCCAGCATTTT
CDR3 protein: CASTKKRVAGQPQHF

V gene: TRBV7-9
clone size: .
J gene: TRBJ2-7
D gene: .
CDR3 DNA: TGTGCCAGCAGCCCGGTTGGCGGTCAGCAGTACTTC
CDR3 protein: CASSPVGGQQYF

V gene: TRBV10-2
clone size: once
J gene: TRBJ1-1
D gene: .
CDR3 DNA: TGCGCCACCGTACAGGGTCTTACTGAAGCTTTCTTT
CDR3 protein: CATVQGLTEAFF

V gene: TRBV9
clone size: .
J gene: TRBJ2-1
D gene: .
CDR3 DNA: TGTGCCAGCAGCGCGCAGCAAACCCGGCGGGATGAGCAGTTCTTC
CDR3 protein: CASSAQQTRRDEQFF

V gene: TRBV28
clone size: once
J gene: TRBJ1-5
D gene: .
CDR3 DNA: TGTGCCAGCGGCCGACTCAATCAGCCCCAGCATTTT
CDR3 protein: CASGRLNQPQHF

V gene: TRBV10-3
clone size: .
J gene: TRBJ2-3
D gene: .
CDR3 DNA: TGTGCCATCAGCCCAGTCCCCAAAGGCACAGATACGCAGTATTTT
CDR3 protein: CAISPVPKGTDTQYF

V gene: TRBV19
clone size: .
J gene: TRBJ1-5
D gene: .
CDR3 DNA: TGTGCCAGTAGTATGGGCTTGACAAGACCCAATCAGCCCCAGCATTTT
CDR3 protein: CASSMGLTRPNQPQHF

V gene: TRBV30
clone size: .
J gene: TRBJ2-5
D gene: .
CDR3 DNA: TGTGCCTGGAGCCGGGGATACCAAGAGACCCAGTACTTC
CDR3 protein: CAWSRGYQETQYF

V gene: TRBV5-4
clone size: .
J gene: TRBJ2-1
D gene: .
CDR3 DNA: TGTGCCAGCAGCTTGAGGTCTAGTGACAATGAGCAGTTCTTC
CDR3 protein: CASSLRSSDNEQFF

V gene: TRBV15
clone size: .
J gene: TRBJ2-5
D gene: .
CDR3 DNA: TGTGCCACCAGCAGACGCCAGGGGCAAGAGACCCAGTACTTC
CDR3 protein: CATSRRQGQETQYF

V gene: TRBV30
clone size: .
J gene: TRBJ2-2
D gene: .
CDR3 DNA: TGTGCCTGGAGTGTACGAGGGCTACGGAACGGGGAGCTGTTTTTT
CDR3 protein: CAWSVRGLRNGELFF

V gene: TRBV19
clone size: .
J gene: TRBJ1-5
D gene: .
CDR3 DNA: TGTGCCAGTAGTATTGGGGGGGGATATCAGCCCCAGCATTTT
CDR3 protein: CASSIGGGYQPQHF

V gene: TRBV6-1
clone size: .
J gene: TRBJ1-1
D gene: TRBD1
CDR3 DNA: TGTGCCAGCAATGACAGGGGGCGCCTCACTGAAGCTTTCTTT
CDR3 protein: CASNDRGRLTEAFF

V gene: TRBV5-1
clone size: .
J gene: TRBJ2-1
D gene: .
CDR3 DNA: TGCGCCAGCAGGCGGTCCGGGACATCCTACAATGAGCAGTTCTTC
CDR3 protein: CASRRSGTSYNEQFF

V gene: TRBV5-1
clone size: .
J gene: TRBJ2-1
D gene: TRBD2
CDR3 DNA: TGCGCCAGCAGCTCTAGCGGGAGGAGCTCCTACAATGAGCAGTTCTTC
CDR3 protein: CASSSSGRSSYNEQFF

V gene: TRBV10-3
clone size: .
J gene: TRBJ1-4
D gene: .
CDR3 DNA: TGTGCCATCCAAGACGAGGGGGTTAATGAAAAACTGTTTTTT
CDR3 protein: CAIQDEGVNEKLFF

V gene: TRBV5-8
clone size: .
J gene: TRBJ1-5
D gene: TRBD1
CDR3 DNA: TGTGCCAGCAGCAGGACAGGTTCCGATCAGCCCCAGCATTTT
CDR3 protein: CASSRTGSDQPQHF

V gene: TRBV9
clone size: .
J gene: TRBJ2-5
D gene: TRBD1
CDR3 DNA: TGTGCCAGCAGCGTTACCGGGACAGGGTTAGGAGAGACCCAGTACTTC
CDR3 protein: CASSVTGTGLGETQYF

V gene: TRBV29-1
clone size: .
J gene: TRBJ2-7
D gene: TRBD2
CDR3 DNA: TGCAGCGTTGTCCCGACGGGGGGGTACGAGCAGTACTTC
CDR3 protein: CSVVPTGGYEQYF

V gene: TRBV5-6
clone size: .
J gene: TRBJ2-1
D gene: .
CDR3 DNA: TGTGCCAGCAGCTCGGGGAGGTGGGAATACAATGAGCAGTTCTTC
CDR3 protein: CASSSGRWEYNEQFF

V gene: TRBV28
clone size: .
J gene: TRBJ2-5
D gene: TRBD1
CDR3 DNA: TGTGCCAGCAACAGACCGGGACAGCAAGAGACCCAGTACTTC
CDR3 protein: CASNRPGQQETQYF

V gene: TRBV7-8
clone size: .
J gene: TRBJ1-5
D gene: .
CDR3 DNA: TGTGCCAGCAGCTCGAGAACAGGGCCGGGTCAGCCCCAGCATTTT
CDR3 protein: CASSSRTGPGQPQHF

V gene: TRBV30
clone size: .
J gene: TRBJ1-1
D gene: TRBD1
CDR3 DNA: TGTGCCTGGAGTGCAGGGACAGGGGTTATGAACACTGAAGCTTTCTTT
CDR3 protein: CAWSAGTGVMNTEAFF

V gene: TRBV2
clone size: .
J gene: TRBJ2-1
D gene: .
CDR3 DNA: TGTGCCAGCAAGTTTAGGGGGATGGAAAATGAGCAGTTCTTC
CDR3 protein: CASKFRGMENEQFF

V gene: TRBV7-9
clone size: .
J gene: TRBJ1-1
D gene: .
CDR3 DNA: TGTGCCAGCAGCGCAGGGAACACTGAAGCTTTCTTT
CDR3 protein: CASSAGNTEAFF

V gene: TRBV29-1
clone size: few
J gene: TRBJ2-1
D gene: .
CDR3 DNA: TGCAGCGTTCCCCTGGGGGCAGGGGTTACCTTCAATGAGCAGTTCTTC
CDR3 protein: CSVPLGAGVTFNEQFF

V gene: TRBV6-5
clone size: .
J gene: TRBJ2-7
D gene: TRBD2
CDR3 DNA: TGTGCCAGCAGTTCCTCCGGGACTACCACCCCCGAGCAGTACTTC
CDR3 protein: CASSSSGTTTPEQYF

V gene: TRBV6-1
clone size: .
J gene: TRBJ1-2
D gene: TRBD1
CDR3 DNA: TGTGCCAGCAGTGAAAGGACAGGGTGGTATGGCTACACCTTC
CDR3 protein: CASSERTGWYGYTF

V gene: TRBV27
clone size: .
J gene: TRBJ2-5
D gene: TRBD2
CDR3 DNA: TGTGCCAGCAGTACAGCGGGAGTGGCAGAGACCCAGTACTTC
CDR3 protein: CASSTAGVAETQYF

V gene: TRBV30
clone size: few
J gene: TRBJ1-1
D gene: TRBD1
CDR3 DNA: TGTGCCTGGAGTGTCGGGACAGGGTTTCCCATCATGAACACTGAAGCTTTCTTT
CDR3 protein: CAWSVGTGFPIMNTEAFF

V gene: TRBV2
clone size: .
J gene: TRBJ1-1
D gene: TRBD1
CDR3 DNA: TGTGCCAGCAGTGAAGCCGGGACAGGGGAAGCTTTCTTT
CDR3 protein: CASSEAGTGEAFF

V gene: TRBV29-1
clone size: .
J gene: TRBJ2-1
D gene: .
CDR3 DNA: TGCAGCGTTGAACACGGAGTTGTCTACAATGAGCAGTTCTTC
CDR3 protein: CSVEHGVVYNEQFF

V gene: TRBV11-2
clone size: once
J gene: TRBJ2-1
D gene: TRBD1
CDR3 DNA: TGTGCCAGCAGCTTTAACAGGGGTTGGGATGAGCAGTTCTTC
CDR3 protein: CASSFNRGWDEQFF

V gene: TRBV30
clone size: .
J gene: TRBJ1-2
D gene: .
CDR3 DNA: TGTGCCTGGAGTCCCCGGACAGTATATGGCTACACCTTC
CDR3 protein: CAWSPRTVYGYTF

V gene: TRBV25-1
clone size: .
J gene: TRBJ1-3
D gene: .
CDR3 DNA: TGTGCCAGCAGTGTGTCGGGAGGGTTAGGAAACACCATATATTTT
CDR3 protein: CASSVSGGLGNTIYF

V gene: TRBV13
clone size: .
J gene: TRBJ2-3
D gene: .
CDR3 DNA: TGTGCCAGCAGCTCCTTACTCACAGATACGCAGTATTTT
CDR3 protein: CASSSLLTDTQYF

V gene: TRBV7-2
clone size: .
J gene: TRBJ1-5
D gene: TRBD1
CDR3 DNA: TGTGCCAGCAGCGGGGACAGTGCGGGCAATCAGCCCCAGCATTTT
CDR3 protein: CASSGDSAGNQPQHF

V gene: TRBV4-1
clone size: .
J gene: TRBJ2-1
D gene: TRBD1
CDR3 DNA: TGCGCCAGCAGCCGACGAGACAGGGACCCTTACAATGAGCAGTTCTTC
CDR3 protein: CASSRRDRDPYNEQFF

V gene: TRBV28
clone size: .
J gene: TRBJ2-7
D gene: .
CDR3 DNA: TGTGCCAGCAGTATCCCGGGACTGACGGAGCAGTACTTC
CDR3 protein: CASSIPGLTEQYF

V gene: TRBV14
clone size: .
J gene: TRBJ1-1
D gene: .
CDR3 DNA: TGTGCCAGCAGCCAACAGATGAACACTGAAGCTTTCTTT
CDR3 protein: CASSQQMNTEAFF

V gene: TRBV6-1
clone size: .
J gene: TRBJ2-2
D gene: TRBD1
CDR3 DNA: TGTGCCAGCAGTGGATTACAGGGGAGATTCACCGGGGAGCTGTTTTTT
CDR3 protein: CASSGLQGRFTGELFF

V gene: TRBV19
clone size: .
J gene: TRBJ2-7
D gene: TRBD2
CDR3 DNA: TGTGCCAGTAGTATCGTTAGCGGGAGCTCCTACGAGCAGTACTTC
CDR3 protein: CASSIVSGSSYEQYF

V gene: TRBV6-5
clone size: few
J gene: TRBJ1-5
D gene: .
CDR3 DNA: TGTGCCAGCAGCGAGGGGGTGATCGGTCAGCCCCAGCATTTT
CDR3 protein: CASSEGVIGQPQHF

V gene: TRBV13
clone size: few
J gene: TRBJ1-1
D gene: .
CDR3 DNA: TGTGCCAGCAGCCCCCGGAACACTGAAGCTTTCTTT
CDR3 protein: CASSPRNTEAFF

V gene: TRBV30
clone size: .
J gene: TRBJ2-7
D gene: TRBD2
CDR3 DNA: TGTGCCTGGAGTAGGACTAGCGTCTACGAGCAGTACTTC
CDR3 protein: CAWSRTSVYEQYF

V gene: TRBV27
clone size: .
J gene: TRBJ2-3
D gene: .
CDR3 DNA: TGTGCCAGCAGTTTGACTAGCACAGATACGCAGTATTTT
CDR3 protein: CASSLTSTDTQYF

V gene: TRBV30
clone size: .
J gene: TRBJ1-1
D gene: TRBD1
CDR3 DNA: TGTGCCTCCCGGGACAGGGGGAACACTGAAGCTTTCTTT
CDR3 protein: CASRDRGNTEAFF

V gene: TRBV7-9
clone size: .
J gene: TRBJ2-7
D gene: TRBD2
CDR3 DNA: TGTGCCAGCAGCTTATCGGGAGGCCCTAACTACGAGCAGTACTTC
CDR3 protein: CASSLSGGPNYEQYF

V gene: TRBV30
clone size: .
J gene: TRBJ1-1
D gene: TRBD1
CDR3 DNA: TGTGCCTGGACCCTGGGACAGGGGACTGAAGCTTTCTTT
CDR3 protein: CAWTLGQGTEAFF

V gene: TRBV19
clone size: few
J gene: TRBJ2-2
D gene: TRBD2
CDR3 DNA: TGTGCCAGTAAGGAGGGAGGGAATACCGGGGAGCTGTTTTTT
CDR3 protein: CASKEGGNTGELFF

V gene: TRBV21-1
clone size: .
J gene: TRBJ2-7
D gene: .
CDR3 DNA: TGTGCCAGCAGCCAAGGGGGGGGCGGGCAATACTACGAGCAGTACTTC
CDR3 protein: CASSQGGGGQYYEQYF

V gene: TRBV7-9
clone size: .
J gene: TRBJ2-7
D gene: .
CDR3 DNA: TGTGCCAGCAGCTTAAATCGGTACGAGCAGTACTTC
CDR3 protein: CASSLNRYEQYF

V gene: TRBV5-6
clone size: .
J gene: TRBJ2-5
D gene: TRBD2
CDR3 DNA: TGTGCCAGCAGCTTGACTAGCTCGGGGGGAGAGACCCAGTACTTC
CDR3 protein: CASSLTSSGGETQYF